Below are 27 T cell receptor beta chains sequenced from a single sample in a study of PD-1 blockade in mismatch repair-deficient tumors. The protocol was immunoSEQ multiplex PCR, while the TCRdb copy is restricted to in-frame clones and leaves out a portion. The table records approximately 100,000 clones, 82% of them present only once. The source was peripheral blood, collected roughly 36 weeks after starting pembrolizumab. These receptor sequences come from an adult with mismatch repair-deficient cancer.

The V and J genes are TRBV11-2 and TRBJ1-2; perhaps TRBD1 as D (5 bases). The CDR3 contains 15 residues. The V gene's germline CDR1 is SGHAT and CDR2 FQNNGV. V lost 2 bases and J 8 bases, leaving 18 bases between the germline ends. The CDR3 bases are TGTGCCAGCAGCTTACAGTCGGTCCAGGGACGAGGCTACACCTTC. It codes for CASSLQSVQGRGYTF. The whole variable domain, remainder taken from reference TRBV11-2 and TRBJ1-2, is EAGVAQSPRYKIIEKRQSVAFWCNPISGHATLYWYQQILGQGPKLLIQFQNNGVVDDSQLPKDRFSAERLKGVDSTLKIQPAKLEDSAVYLCASSLQSVQGRGYTFGSGTRLTVV.

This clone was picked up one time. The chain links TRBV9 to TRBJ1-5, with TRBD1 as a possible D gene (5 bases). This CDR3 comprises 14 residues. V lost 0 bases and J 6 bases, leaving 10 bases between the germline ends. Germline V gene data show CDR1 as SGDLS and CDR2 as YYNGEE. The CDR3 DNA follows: TGTGCCAGCAGCGTAGATAATGGGGGTCAGCCCCAGCATTTT. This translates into CASSVDNGGQPQHF.

The DNA for the CDR3 is TGTGCCAGCAGCTTTAGGCACCGGGACTCCTCCTACAATGAGCAGTTCTTC. Protein: CASSFRHRDSSYNEQFF. This chain uses TRBV7-2 with TRBJ2-1, with D perhaps matching TRBD2 (6 bases). V lost 3 bases, J lost 0 bases, and 15 bases lay in between. Germline lookup yields CDR1 SGHTA and CDR2 FQGNSA. The CDR3 has 17 amino acids. Supplemented by reference TRBV7-2 and TRBJ2-1, the full variable domain reads GAGVSQSPSNKVTEKGKDVELRCDPISGHTALYWYRQSLGQGLEFLIYFQGNSAPDKSGLPSDRFSAERTGGSVSTLTIQRTQQEDSAVYLCASSFRHRDSSYNEQFFGPGTRLTVL.

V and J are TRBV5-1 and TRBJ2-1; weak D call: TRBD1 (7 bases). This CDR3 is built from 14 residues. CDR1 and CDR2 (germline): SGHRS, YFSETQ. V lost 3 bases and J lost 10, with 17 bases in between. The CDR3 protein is CASSSWTGLLEQFF. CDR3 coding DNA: TGCGCCAGCAGCTCGTGGACAGGACTACTCGAGCAGTTCTTC.

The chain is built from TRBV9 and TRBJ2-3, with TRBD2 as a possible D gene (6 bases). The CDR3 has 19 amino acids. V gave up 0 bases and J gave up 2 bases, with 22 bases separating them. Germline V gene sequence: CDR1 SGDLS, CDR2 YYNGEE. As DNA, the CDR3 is TGTGCCAGCAGCGTAGGGGCTAGCGCACAGAGGGGCCCCACAGATACGCAGTATTTT. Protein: CASSVGASAQRGPTDTQYF.

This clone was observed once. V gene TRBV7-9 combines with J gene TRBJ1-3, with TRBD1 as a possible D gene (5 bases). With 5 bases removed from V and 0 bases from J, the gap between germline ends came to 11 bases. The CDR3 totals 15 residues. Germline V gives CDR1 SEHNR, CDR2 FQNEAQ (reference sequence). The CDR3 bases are TGTGCCAGCAGCCCCATCGACAGCTCTGGAAACACCATATATTTT. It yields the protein CASSPIDSSGNTIYF.

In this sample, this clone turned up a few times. CDR3 DNA: TGTGCCAGCAGTCAGCGCGAAGCTTTCTTT. It yields the protein CASSQREAFF. The gene calls are TRBV6-6 and TRBJ1-1; D is undetermined. The germline V and J ends were trimmed by 5 bases and 8 bases, with 6 bases remaining between them. The CDR3 length is 10 residues. Germline V gene sequence: CDR1 MNHNY, CDR2 SVGAGI (reference sequence).

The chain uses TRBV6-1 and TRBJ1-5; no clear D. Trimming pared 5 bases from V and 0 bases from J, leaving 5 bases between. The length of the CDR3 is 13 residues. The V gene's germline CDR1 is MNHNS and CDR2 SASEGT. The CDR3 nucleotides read TGTGCCAGCAGTTTGGATAGCAATCAGCCCCAGCATTTT. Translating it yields CASSLDSNQPQHF.

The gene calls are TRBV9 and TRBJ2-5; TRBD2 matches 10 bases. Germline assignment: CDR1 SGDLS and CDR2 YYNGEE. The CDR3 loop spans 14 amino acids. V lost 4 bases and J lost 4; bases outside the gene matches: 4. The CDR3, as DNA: TGTGCCAGCAGCCCCAGCGGGAGGGTAGAGACCCAGTACTTC. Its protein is CASSPSGRVETQYF.

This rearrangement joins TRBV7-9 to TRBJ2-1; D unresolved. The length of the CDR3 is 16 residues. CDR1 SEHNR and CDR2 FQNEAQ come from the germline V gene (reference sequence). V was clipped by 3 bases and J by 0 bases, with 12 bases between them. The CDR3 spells CASSLVGSSSYNEQFF. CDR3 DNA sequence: TGTGCCAGCAGCTTGGTTGGCTCTTCCTCCTACAATGAGCAGTTCTTC.

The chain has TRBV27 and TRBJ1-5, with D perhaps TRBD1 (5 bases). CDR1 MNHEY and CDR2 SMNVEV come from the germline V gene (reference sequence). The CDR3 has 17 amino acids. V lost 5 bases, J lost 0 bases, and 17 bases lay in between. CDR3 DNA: TGTGCCAGCAGTCCCTTCAGGTGGGGGGATAGCAATCAGCCCCAGCATTTT. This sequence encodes CASSPFRWGDSNQPQHF.

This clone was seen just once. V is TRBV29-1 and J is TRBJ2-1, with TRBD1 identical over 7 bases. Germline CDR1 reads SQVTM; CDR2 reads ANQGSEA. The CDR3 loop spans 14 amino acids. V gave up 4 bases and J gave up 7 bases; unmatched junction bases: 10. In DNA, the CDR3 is TGCAGCGTTGGTTCCTCCGGGACAGTAAATGAGCAGTTCTTC. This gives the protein CSVGSSGTVNEQFF.

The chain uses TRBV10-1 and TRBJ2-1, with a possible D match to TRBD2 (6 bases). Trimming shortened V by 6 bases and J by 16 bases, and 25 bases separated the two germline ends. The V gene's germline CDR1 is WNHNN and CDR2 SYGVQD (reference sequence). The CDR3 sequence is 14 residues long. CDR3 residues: CASRAPGAGTPTFF. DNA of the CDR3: TGCGCCAGCAGGGCGCCGGGAGCTGGGACCCCCACCTTCTTC.

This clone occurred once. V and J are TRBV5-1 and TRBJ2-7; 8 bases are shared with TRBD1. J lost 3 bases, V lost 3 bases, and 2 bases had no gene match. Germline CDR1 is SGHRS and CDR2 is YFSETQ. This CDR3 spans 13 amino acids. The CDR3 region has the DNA TGCGCCAGCAGCTACGGACAGGGCTACGAGCAGTACTTC. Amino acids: CASSYGQGYEQYF. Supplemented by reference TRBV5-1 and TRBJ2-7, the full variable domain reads KAGVTQTPRYLIKTRGQQVTLSCSPISGHRSVSWYQQTPGQGLQFLFEYFSETQRNKGNFPGRFSGRQFSNSRSEMNVSTLELGDSALYLCASSYGQGYEQYFGPGTRLTVT.

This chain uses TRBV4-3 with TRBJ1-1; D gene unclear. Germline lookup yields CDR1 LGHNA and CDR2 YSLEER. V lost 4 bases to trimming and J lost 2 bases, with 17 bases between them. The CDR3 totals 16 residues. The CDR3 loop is CASSPAVDDTNTEAFF. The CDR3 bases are TGCGCCAGCAGCCCGGCCGTGGATGACACCAACACTGAAGCTTTCTTT.

The CDR3 reads CATTDSINEQFF. The CDR3 DNA reads as TGTGCCACCACGGACTCAATCAATGAGCAGTTCTTC. J is TRBJ2-1 and V is TRBV10-3; the D gene is possibly TRBD2 (5 bases). The CDR3 is made up of 12 amino acids. V was pared by 10 bases and J by 6 bases, with 13 bases between. Looked up from germline, CDR1 is ENHRY and CDR2 is SYGVKD.

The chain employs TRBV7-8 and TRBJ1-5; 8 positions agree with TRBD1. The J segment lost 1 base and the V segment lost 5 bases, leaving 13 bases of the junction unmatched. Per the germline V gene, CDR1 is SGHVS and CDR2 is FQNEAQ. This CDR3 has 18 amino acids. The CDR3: CASSKRGQGGGSNQPQHF. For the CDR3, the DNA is TGTGCCAGCAGCAAACGAGGACAGGGAGGAGGAAGCAATCAGCCCCAGCATTTT.

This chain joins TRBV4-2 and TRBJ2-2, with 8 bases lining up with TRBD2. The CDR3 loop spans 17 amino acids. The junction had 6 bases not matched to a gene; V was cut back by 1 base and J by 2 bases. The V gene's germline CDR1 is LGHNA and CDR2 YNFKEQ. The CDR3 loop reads CASSQVWREANTGELFF. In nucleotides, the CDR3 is TGTGCCAGCAGCCAAGTCTGGCGGGAGGCTAACACCGGGGAGCTGTTTTTT.

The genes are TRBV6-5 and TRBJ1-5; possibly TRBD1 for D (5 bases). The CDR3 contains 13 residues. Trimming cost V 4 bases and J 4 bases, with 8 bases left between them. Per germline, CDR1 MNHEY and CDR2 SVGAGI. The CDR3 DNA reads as TGTGCCAGCAGTTGGGACCCGAATCAGCCCCAGCATTTT. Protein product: CASSWDPNQPQHF.

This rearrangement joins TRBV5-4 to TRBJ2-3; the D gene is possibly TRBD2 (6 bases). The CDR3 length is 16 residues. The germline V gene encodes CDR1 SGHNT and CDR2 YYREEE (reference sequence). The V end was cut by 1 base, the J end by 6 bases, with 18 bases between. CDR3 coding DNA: TGTGCCAGCAGCTTGTGGGACTCTAGCTGGCCCGATACGCAGTATTTT. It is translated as CASSLWDSSWPDTQYF.

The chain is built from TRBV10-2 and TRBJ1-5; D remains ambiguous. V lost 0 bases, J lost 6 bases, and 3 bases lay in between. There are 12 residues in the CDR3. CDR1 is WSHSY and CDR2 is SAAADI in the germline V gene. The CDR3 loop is CASSESFQPQHF. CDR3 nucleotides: TGCGCCAGCAGTGAGTCATTTCAGCCCCAGCATTTT.

CDR3 bases: TGTGCCTGGAGTGAGGGGACCCCAGATACGCAGTATTTT. It translates to CAWSEGTPDTQYF. The chain employs TRBV30 and TRBJ2-3; possibly TRBD1 or TRBD2 for D (5 bases each). This CDR3 has 13 residues. Deletions cut 1 base from V and 4 bases from J, with 9 bases between. Germline values: CDR1 GTSNPN, CDR2 SVGIG (reference sequence). Filled out from reference TRBV30 and TRBJ2-3, the complete variable domain reads SQTIHQWPATLVQPVGSPLSLECTVEGTSNPNLYWYRQAAGRGLQLLFYSVGIGQISSEVPQNLSASRPQDRQFILSSKKLLLSDSGFYLCAWSEGTPDTQYFGPGTRLTVL.

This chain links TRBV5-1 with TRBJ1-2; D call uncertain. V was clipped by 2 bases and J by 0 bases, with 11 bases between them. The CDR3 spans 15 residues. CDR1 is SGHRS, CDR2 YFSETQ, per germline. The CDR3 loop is CASSLEGSANYGYTF. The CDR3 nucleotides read TGCGCCAGCAGCTTAGAAGGCTCAGCTAACTATGGCTACACCTTC.

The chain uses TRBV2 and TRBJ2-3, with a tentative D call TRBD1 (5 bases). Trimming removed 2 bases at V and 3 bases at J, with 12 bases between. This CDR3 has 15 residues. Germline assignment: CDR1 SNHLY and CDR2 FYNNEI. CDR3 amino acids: CASSERVSGTDTQYF. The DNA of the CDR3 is TGTGCCAGCAGTGAAAGGGTTTCAGGGACAGATACGCAGTATTTT.

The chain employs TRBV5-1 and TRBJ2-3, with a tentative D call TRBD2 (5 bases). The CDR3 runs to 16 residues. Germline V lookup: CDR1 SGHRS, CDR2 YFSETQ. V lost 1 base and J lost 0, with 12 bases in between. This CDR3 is CASSLYLGGSTDTQYF. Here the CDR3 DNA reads TGCGCCAGCAGCTTGTATCTCGGCGGGAGCACAGATACGCAGTATTTT.

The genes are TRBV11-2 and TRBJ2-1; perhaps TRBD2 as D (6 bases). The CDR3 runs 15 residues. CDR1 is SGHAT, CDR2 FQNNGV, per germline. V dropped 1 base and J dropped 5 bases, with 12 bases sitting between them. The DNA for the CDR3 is TGTGCCAGCAGCTTAGCGGGAGCGGTTAACAATGAGCAGTTCTTC. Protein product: CASSLAGAVNNEQFF. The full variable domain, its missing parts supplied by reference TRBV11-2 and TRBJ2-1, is EAGVAQSPRYKIIEKRQSVAFWCNPISGHATLYWYQQILGQGPKLLIQFQNNGVVDDSQLPKDRFSAERLKGVDSTLKIQPAKLEDSAVYLCASSLAGAVNNEQFFGPGTRLTVL.

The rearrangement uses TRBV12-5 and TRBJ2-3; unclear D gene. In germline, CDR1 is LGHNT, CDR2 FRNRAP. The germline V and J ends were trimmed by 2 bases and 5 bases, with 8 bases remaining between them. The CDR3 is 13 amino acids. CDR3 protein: CASGLPTEDTQYF. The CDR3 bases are TGTGCTAGTGGTTTGCCCACAGAAGATACGCAGTATTTT.